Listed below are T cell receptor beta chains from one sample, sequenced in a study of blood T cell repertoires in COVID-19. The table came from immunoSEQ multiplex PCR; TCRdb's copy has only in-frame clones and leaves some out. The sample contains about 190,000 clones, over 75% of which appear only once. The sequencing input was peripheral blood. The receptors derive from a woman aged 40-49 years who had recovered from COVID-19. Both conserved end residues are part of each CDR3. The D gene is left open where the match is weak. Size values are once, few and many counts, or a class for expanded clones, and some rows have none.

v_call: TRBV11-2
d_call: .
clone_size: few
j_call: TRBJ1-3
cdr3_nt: TGTGCCAGCAGCTTTACAGAAGACTCTGGAAACACCATATATTTT
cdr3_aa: CASSFTEDSGNTIYF

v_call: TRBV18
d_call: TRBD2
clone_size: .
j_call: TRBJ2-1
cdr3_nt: TGTGCCAGCTCACTCGGGACCGCTGGGACTAGCGGTTACTCCTACAATGAGCAGTTCTTC
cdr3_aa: CASSLGTAGTSGYSYNEQFF

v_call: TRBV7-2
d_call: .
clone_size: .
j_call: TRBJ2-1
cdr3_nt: TGTGCCAGCAGCTTACCGAGCGCTCCAGGACTGCTATCCTACAATGAGCAGTTCTTC
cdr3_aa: CASSLPSAPGLLSYNEQFF

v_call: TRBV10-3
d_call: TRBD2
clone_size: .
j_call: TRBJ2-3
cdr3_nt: TGTGCCATCAGCCCCTCCGGGAGGACCACAGATACGCAGTATTTT
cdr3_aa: CAISPSGRTTDTQYF

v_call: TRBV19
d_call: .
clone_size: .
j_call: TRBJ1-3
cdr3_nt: TGTGCCAGTAGTATCAATGCGGGTTACTCTGGAAACACCATATATTTT
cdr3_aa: CASSINAGYSGNTIYF

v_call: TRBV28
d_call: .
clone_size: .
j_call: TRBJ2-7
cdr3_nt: TGTGCCAGCAGTTTAGGAGGGAGTTCCTACGAGCAGTACTTC
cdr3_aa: CASSLGGSSYEQYF

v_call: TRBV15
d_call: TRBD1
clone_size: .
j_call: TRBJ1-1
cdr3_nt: TGTGCCACCAGCAGAAATGCGGGACAGAGGAACACTGAAGCTTTCTTT
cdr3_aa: CATSRNAGQRNTEAFF

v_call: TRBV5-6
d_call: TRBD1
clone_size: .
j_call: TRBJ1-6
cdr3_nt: TGTGCCAGCAGCTCCGGACAGGGGGCGGCCTATAATTCACCCCTCCACTTT
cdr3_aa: CASSSGQGAAYNSPLHF

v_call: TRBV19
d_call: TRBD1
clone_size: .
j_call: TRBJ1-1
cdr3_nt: TGTGCCAGCGAACCACTTACAGGGGTTTGGTCTGAAGCTTTCTTT
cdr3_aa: CASEPLTGVWSEAFF

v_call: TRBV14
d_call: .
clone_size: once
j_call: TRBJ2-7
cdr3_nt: TGTGCCAGCAGCCAAGGTACGGGGGACTCCTACGAGCAGTACTTC
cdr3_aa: CASSQGTGDSYEQYF

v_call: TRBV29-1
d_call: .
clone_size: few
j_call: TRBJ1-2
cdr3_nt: TGCAGCGTTTTTGGGGCCTATGGCTACACCTTC
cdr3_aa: CSVFGAYGYTF

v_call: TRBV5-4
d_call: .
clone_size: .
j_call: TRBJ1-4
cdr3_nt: TGTGCCAGCAGCTCCTTCACAGGGACCAATAATGAAAAACTGTTTTTT
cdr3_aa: CASSSFTGTNNEKLFF

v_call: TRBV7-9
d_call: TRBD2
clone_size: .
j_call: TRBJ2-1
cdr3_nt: TGTGCCAGCAGTCTTCACGGGACTAGCGGGAACAATGAGCAGTTCTTC
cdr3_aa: CASSLHGTSGNNEQFF

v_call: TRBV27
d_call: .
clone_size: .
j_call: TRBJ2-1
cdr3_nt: TGTGCCAGCAGTTTATCATCGCCACCGACTAGTTCACAGTTCTTC
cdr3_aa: CASSLSSPPTSSQFF

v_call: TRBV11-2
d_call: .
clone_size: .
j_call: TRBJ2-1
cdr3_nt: TGTGCCAGCAGCTTAGTGTACGCTAGTCCCTACAATGAGCAGTTCTTC
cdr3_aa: CASSLVYASPYNEQFF

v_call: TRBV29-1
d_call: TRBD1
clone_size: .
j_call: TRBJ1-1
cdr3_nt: TGCAGCGCACAGACCCGGACAGGCGCTGAAGCTTTCTTT
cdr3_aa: CSAQTRTGAEAFF